The present entry profiles one TCR beta chain with its context. Unique molecular identifiers were incorporated when the TCRbeta library was constructed. One entry per CDR3 protein results from TCRdb running MiXCR on the PCR reads. The table shows 500,000 to 750,000 distinct CDR3 sequences, with 27% occurring only once. The sample originates from a study of T-cell reconstitution after alpha-beta-depleted transplantation in children. The germline V gene has CDR1 SGHRS and CDR2 YFSETQ. The CDR3 sequence is 13 residues long. Between the trimmed V and J ends, which lost 4 bases and 4 bases, there was a span of 11 bases.

The chain joins TRBV5-1 to TRBJ2-5; perhaps TRBD2 as D (6 bases). This sample comprised PBMCs, obtained before TCRalphabeta/CD19-depleted stem cell transplant. This sequence originates from a boy under two years old with Wiskott-Aldrich syndrome, due to receive a stem cell transplant. The CDR3 loop reads CASSRMGGETQYF. In nucleotides, the CDR3 is TGCGCCAGCAGCCGTATGGGGGGAGAGACCCAGTACTTC.